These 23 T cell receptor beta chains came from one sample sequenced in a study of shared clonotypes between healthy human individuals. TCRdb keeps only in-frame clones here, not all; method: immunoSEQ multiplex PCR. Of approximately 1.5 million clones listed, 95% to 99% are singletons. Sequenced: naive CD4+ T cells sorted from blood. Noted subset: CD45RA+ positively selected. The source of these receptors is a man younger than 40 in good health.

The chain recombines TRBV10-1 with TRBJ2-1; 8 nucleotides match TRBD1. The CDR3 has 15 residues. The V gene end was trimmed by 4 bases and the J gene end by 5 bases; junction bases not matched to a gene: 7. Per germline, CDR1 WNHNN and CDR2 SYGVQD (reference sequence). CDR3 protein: CASSGTGLRNNEQFF. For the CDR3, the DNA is TGCGCCAGCAGTGGGACAGGGCTACGAAACAATGAGCAGTTCTTC.

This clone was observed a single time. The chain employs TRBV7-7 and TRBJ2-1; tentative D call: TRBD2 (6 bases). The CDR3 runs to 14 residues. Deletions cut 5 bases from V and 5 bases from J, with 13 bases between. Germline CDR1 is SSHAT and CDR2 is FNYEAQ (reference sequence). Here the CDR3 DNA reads TGTGCCAGCAGCCGGGGGATTTTAAACAATGAGCAGTTCTTC. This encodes CASSRGILNNEQFF.

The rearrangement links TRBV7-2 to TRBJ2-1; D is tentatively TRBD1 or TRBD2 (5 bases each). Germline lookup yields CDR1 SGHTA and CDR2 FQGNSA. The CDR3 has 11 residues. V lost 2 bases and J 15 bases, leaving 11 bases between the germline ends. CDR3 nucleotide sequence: TGTGCCAGCAGCTTATGGGGGAAGCTGTTCTTC. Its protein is CASSLWGKLFF.

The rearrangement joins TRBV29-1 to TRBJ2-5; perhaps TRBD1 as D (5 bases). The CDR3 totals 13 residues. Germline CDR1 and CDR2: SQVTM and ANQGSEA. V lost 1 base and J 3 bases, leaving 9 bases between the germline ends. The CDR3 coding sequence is TGCAGCGTTGAAGCGACAGTTAAAGAGACCCAGTACTTC. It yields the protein CSVEATVKETQYF.

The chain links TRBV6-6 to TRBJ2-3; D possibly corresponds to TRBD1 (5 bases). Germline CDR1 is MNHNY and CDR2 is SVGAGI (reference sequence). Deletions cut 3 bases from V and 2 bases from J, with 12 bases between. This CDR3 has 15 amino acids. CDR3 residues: CASSYLQGDTDTQYF. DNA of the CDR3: TGTGCCAGCAGTTATCTCCAGGGTGACACAGATACGCAGTATTTT.

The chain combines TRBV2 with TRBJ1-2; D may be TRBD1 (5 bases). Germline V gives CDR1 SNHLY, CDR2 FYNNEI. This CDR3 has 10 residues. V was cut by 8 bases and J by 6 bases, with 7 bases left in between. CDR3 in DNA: TGTGCCAGCTGGGGCAATGGCTACACCTTC. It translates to CASWGNGYTF.

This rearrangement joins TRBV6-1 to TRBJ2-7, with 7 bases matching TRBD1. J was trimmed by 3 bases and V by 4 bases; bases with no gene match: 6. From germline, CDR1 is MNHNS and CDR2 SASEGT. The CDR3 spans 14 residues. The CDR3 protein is CASSGWDSDYEQYF. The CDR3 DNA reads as TGTGCCAGCAGTGGATGGGACAGCGACTACGAGCAGTACTTC.

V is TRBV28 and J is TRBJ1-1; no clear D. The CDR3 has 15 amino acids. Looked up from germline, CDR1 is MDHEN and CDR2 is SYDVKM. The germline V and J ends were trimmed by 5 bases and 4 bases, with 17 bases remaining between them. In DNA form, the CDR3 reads TGTGCCAGCAGTGAGGTCGGGCGCGGGTTCACTGAAGCTTTCTTT. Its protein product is CASSEVGRGFTEAFF.

In DNA, the CDR3 is TGTGCCAGCAGCCGAGAAACTAGCGGAGTATACAATGAGCAGTTCTTC. This codes for CASSRETSGVYNEQFF. The rearrangement joins TRBV4-2 to TRBJ2-1; 8 nucleotides match TRBD2. J lost 4 bases, V lost 4 bases, and 9 bases had no gene match. This CDR3 contains 16 residues. The germline CDR1 and CDR2 sequences are LGHNA and YNFKEQ.

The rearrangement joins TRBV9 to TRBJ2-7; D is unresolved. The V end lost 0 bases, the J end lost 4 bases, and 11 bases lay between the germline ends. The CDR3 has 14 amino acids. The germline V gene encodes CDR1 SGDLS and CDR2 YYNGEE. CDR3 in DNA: TGTGCCAGCAGCGTAGGCCTCGGTATTTACGAGCAGTACTTC. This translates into CASSVGLGIYEQYF.

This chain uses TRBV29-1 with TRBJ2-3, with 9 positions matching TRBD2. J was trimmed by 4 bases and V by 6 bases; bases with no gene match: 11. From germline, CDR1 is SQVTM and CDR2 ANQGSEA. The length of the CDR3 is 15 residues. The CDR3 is CSVGGASGNSDTQYF. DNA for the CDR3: TGCAGCGTAGGGGGGGCTAGCGGGAATTCAGATACGCAGTATTTT.

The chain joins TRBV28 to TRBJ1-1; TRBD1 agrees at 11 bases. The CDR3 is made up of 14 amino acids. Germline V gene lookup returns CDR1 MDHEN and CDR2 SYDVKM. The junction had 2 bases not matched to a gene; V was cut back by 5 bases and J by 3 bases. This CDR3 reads CASSRTGGYTEAFF. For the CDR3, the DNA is TGTGCCAGCAGTCGGACAGGGGGCTACACTGAAGCTTTCTTT.

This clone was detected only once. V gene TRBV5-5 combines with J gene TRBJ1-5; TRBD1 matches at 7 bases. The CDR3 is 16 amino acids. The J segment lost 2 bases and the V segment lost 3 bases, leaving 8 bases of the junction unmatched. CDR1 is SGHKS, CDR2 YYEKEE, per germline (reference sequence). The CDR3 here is CASSWLEGAGNQPQHF. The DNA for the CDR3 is TGTGCCAGCAGCTGGCTCGAGGGGGCCGGCAATCAGCCCCAGCATTTT.

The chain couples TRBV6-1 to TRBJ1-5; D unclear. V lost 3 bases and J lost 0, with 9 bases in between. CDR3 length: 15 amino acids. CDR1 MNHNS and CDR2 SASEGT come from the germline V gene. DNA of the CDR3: TGTGCCAGCAGTGAGGGAGCCTCTAGCAATCAGCCCCAGCATTTT. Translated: CASSEGASSNQPQHF.

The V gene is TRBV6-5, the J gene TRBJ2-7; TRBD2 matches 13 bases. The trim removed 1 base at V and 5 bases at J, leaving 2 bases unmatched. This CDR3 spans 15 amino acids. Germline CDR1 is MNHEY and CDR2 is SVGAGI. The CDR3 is CASSYLGLAGHEQYF. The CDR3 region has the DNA TGTGCCAGCAGTTACTTGGGACTAGCGGGACACGAGCAGTACTTC.

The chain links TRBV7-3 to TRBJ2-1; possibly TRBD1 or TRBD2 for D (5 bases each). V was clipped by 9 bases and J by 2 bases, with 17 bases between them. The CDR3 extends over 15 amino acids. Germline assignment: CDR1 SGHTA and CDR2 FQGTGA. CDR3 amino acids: CARRGWNVTYNEQFF. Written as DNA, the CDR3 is TGTGCCAGGAGGGGTTGGAATGTGACCTACAATGAGCAGTTCTTC.

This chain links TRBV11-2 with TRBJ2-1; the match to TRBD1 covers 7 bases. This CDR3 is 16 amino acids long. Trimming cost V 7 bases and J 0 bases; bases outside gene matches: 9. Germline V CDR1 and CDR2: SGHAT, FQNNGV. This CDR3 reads CASTYRGGRSYNEQFF. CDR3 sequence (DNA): TGTGCCAGCACCTACAGAGGGGGCCGCTCCTACAATGAGCAGTTCTTC.

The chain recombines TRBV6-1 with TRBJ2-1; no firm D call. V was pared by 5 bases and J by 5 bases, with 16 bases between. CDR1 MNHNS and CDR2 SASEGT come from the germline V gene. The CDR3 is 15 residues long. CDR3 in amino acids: CASSPSHGTHNEQFF. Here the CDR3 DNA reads TGTGCCAGCAGTCCCTCCCACGGAACCCACAATGAGCAGTTCTTC.

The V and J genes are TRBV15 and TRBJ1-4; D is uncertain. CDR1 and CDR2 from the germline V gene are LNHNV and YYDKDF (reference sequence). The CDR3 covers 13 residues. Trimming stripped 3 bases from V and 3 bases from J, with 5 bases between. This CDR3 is CATSRGSNEKLFF. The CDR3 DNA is TGTGCCACCAGCAGGGGGTCTAATGAAAAACTGTTTTTT.

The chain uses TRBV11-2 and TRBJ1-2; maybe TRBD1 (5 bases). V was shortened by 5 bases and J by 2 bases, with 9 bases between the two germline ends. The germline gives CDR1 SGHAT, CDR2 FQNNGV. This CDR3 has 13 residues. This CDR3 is CASSGQLNYGYTF. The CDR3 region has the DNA TGTGCCAGCAGCGGACAACTCAACTATGGCTACACCTTC. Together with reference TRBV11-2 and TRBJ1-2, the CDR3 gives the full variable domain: EAGVAQSPRYKIIEKRQSVAFWCNPISGHATLYWYQQILGQGPKLLIQFQNNGVVDDSQLPKDRFSAERLKGVDSTLKIQPAKLEDSAVYLCASSGQLNYGYTFGSGTRLTVV.

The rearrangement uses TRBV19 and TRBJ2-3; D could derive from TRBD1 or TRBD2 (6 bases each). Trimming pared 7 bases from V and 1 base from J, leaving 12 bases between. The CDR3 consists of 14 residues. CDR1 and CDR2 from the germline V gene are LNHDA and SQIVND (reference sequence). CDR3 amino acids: CASTPGEGTDTQYF. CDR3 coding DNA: TGTGCCAGTACCCCAGGGGAGGGCACAGATACGCAGTATTTT.

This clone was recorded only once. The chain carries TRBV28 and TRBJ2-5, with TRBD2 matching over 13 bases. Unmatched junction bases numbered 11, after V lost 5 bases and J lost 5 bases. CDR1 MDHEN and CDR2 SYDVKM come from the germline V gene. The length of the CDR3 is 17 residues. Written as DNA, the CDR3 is TGTGCCAGCAGTCCCATCCGACTAGCGGGAGGACGGGAGACCCAGTACTTC. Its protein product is CASSPIRLAGGRETQYF. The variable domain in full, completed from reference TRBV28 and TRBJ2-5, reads DVKVTQSSRYLVKRTGEKVFLECVQDMDHENMFWYRQDPGLGLRLIYFSYDVKMKEKGDIPEGYSVSREKKERFSLILESASTNQTSMYLCASSPIRLAGGRETQYFGPGTRLLVL.

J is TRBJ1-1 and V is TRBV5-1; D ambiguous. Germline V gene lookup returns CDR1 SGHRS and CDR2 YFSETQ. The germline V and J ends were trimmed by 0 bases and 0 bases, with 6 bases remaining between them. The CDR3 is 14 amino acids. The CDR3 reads CASSLEALNTEAFF. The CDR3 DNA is TGCGCCAGCAGCTTGGAAGCCTTGAACACTGAAGCTTTCTTT.